One and the same sample provided the 18 T cell receptor beta chains below, sequenced in a study of blood T cell repertoires in COVID-19. Method: immunoSEQ multiplex PCR; TCRdb's copy keeps in-frame clones and lacks some. The data hold some 120,000 clones, with about 85% observed a single time. Sequenced sample: peripheral blood. Every receptor here comes from a woman older than 75 with COVID-19, enrolled during active disease.

In DNA, the CDR3 is TGTGCCAGCAGTCCCCCAGCGGGAGGAAGGAATGAGCAGTTCTTC. Translated: CASSPPAGGRNEQFF. J is TRBJ2-1 and V is TRBV28; 9 nucleotides line up with TRBD2. The V and J ends lost 5 bases and 7 bases, in that order; junction bases with no gene match: 9. The CDR3 spans 15 residues. Germline lookup yields CDR1 MDHEN and CDR2 SYDVKM.

The chain has TRBV7-2 and TRBJ2-1; 10 nucleotides line up with TRBD2. CDR3 length equals 13 residues. Germline assignment: CDR1 SGHTA and CDR2 FQGNSA. V lost 1 base to trimming and J lost 11 bases; unmatched junction nucleotides: 2. The CDR3 spells CASSLGLAGKQFF. The CDR3 DNA reads TGTGCCAGCAGCTTAGGACTAGCGGGTAAGCAGTTCTTC.

This rearrangement joins TRBV10-3 to TRBJ1-4; no clear D. CDR1 and CDR2 (germline): ENHRY, SYGVKD. CDR3 length equals 13 residues. V lost 4 bases and J 6 bases, leaving 9 bases between the germline ends. For the CDR3, the DNA is TGTGCCATCAGTGGGACTCGAGATGAAAAACTGTTTTTT. Its protein product is CAISGTRDEKLFF.

The V call is TRBV7-2, the J call TRBJ2-3, with 7 bases identical to TRBD2. Germline CDR1 is SGHTA and CDR2 is FQGNSA. The V segment lost 4 bases and the J segment 3 bases; nucleotides outside the gene matches: 10. This CDR3 spans 16 amino acids. This CDR3 is CASSSIPAGFTDTQYF. The CDR3 DNA follows: TGTGCCAGCAGCTCAATACCAGCGGGATTTACAGATACGCAGTATTTT.

This sequence joins TRBV19 and TRBJ2-2; 10 bases align to TRBD1. The junction had 4 bases not matched to a gene; V was cut back by 4 bases and J by 2 bases. The CDR3 totals 16 residues. Germline CDR1 is LNHDA and CDR2 is SQIVND (reference sequence). Written as DNA, the CDR3 is TGTGCCAGTAGTACCCGGGACAGGGGAAACACCGGGGAGCTGTTTTTT. It is translated as CASSTRDRGNTGELFF.

This clone has a single count. The J gene is TRBJ2-3, the V gene TRBV19; 10 bases are shared with TRBD2. This CDR3 has 13 amino acids. CDR1 is LNHDA and CDR2 is SQIVND in the germline V gene (reference sequence). V lost 6 bases to trimming and J lost 4 bases; unmatched junction nucleotides: 1. The DNA for the CDR3 is TGTGCCAGTAGGGGGACTAGCGCAGATACGCAGTATTTT. This codes for CASRGTSADTQYF.

The chain links TRBV6-1 to TRBJ2-7, with 8 positions matching TRBD1. J lost 0 bases, V lost 0 bases, and 1 base had no gene match. The CDR3 length is 15 residues. Germline lookup yields CDR1 MNHNS and CDR2 SASEGT. This chain's CDR3 is CASSEATGVSYEQYF. The CDR3, as DNA: TGTGCCAGCAGTGAAGCGACAGGGGTCTCCTACGAGCAGTACTTC.

The J gene is TRBJ2-3, the V gene TRBV21-1; TRBD2 reflects the table's D call only, with no check against the DNA. TRBV21-1 is reported as a pseudogene. The length of the CDR3 is 16 residues. CDR3 DNA sequence: TGTGCCAGCAGCCCCCTTAGCGGGGCGGGATTGAATACGCAGTATTTT. Encoded protein: CASSPLSGAGLNTQYF.

The rearrangement joins TRBV25-1 to TRBJ1-1; no clear D. The germline gives CDR1 MGHDK, CDR2 SYGVNS. Trimming stripped 5 bases from V and 0 bases from J, with 4 bases between. This CDR3 is 12 amino acids long. The CDR3, as DNA: TGTGCCAGCAGTAGAGTGAACACTGAAGCTTTCTTT. It specifies CASSRVNTEAFF.

The chain employs TRBV12-3 or TRBV12-4 and TRBJ1-2; tentative D call: TRBD1 (6 bases). Trimming took 6 bases from V and 7 from J, leaving 15 bases between them. This CDR3 is built from 13 residues. CDR3 sequence (DNA): TGTGCCAGCAGGGACAGAGGGCATGGTGGCTACACCTTC. It translates to CASRDRGHGGYTF.

The rearrangement links TRBV29-1 to TRBJ1-1; D unclear. Germline lookup yields CDR1 SQVTM and CDR2 ANQGSEA. The length of the CDR3 is 13 residues. With 4 bases removed from V and 1 base from J, the gap between germline ends came to 10 bases. CDR3 in amino acids: CSVAGQANTEAFF. The CDR3 nucleotides read TGCAGCGTTGCTGGGCAGGCGAACACTGAAGCTTTCTTT. The full variable domain, with the rest looked up from reference TRBV29-1 and TRBJ1-1, is SAVISQKPSRDICQRGTSLTIQCQVDSQVTMMFWYRQQPGQSLTLIATANQGSEATYESGFVIDKFPISRPNLTFSTLTVSNMSPEDSSIYLCSVAGQANTEAFFGQGTRLTVV.

The chain employs TRBV7-2 and TRBJ2-1; 9 bases are shared with TRBD2. The J segment lost 4 bases and the V segment lost 0 bases, leaving 4 bases of the junction unmatched. The CDR3 covers 16 residues. The germline CDR1 and CDR2 sequences are SGHTA and FQGNSA. The CDR3 DNA is TGTGCCAGCAGCTTAGCGGGGACTAGCAGGTACAATGAGCAGTTCTTC. Its protein product is CASSLAGTSRYNEQFF.

The rearrangement links TRBV12-3 or TRBV12-4 to TRBJ2-2; tentative D call: TRBD2 (6 bases). V gave up 6 bases and J gave up 6 bases, with 11 bases separating them. The CDR3 runs 13 residues. The CDR3 DNA reads TGTGCCAGCAGAAGGACTAACCCCGGGGAGCTGTTTTTT. It encodes CASRRTNPGELFF.

This chain links TRBV11-3 with TRBJ2-1, with 11 nucleotides matching TRBD2. This CDR3 contains 14 residues. V shed 1 base and J 12 bases; nucleotides not matched to a gene: 5. The germline CDR1 and CDR2 sequences are SGHNT and YENEEA. CDR3 nucleotides: TGTGCCAGCAGCTTAGGTCGGACTAGCGGGCCGCAGTTCTTC. As protein: CASSLGRTSGPQFF.

The rearrangement uses TRBV19 and TRBJ1-1; TRBD1 matches 11 bases. The CDR3 is 15 residues long. With 7 bases clipped from V and 1 base from J, the junction kept 5 bases outside the gene matches. Germline V gene data show CDR1 as LNHDA and CDR2 as SQIVND (reference sequence). Written as DNA, the CDR3 is TGTGCCAGTACGATGGACAGGGGGCCGAACACTGAAGCTTTCTTT. Its translation: CASTMDRGPNTEAFF.

J is TRBJ2-1 and V is TRBV3-1 (or the pseudogene TRBV3-2), with 8 bases aligning to TRBD1. The CDR3 extends over 14 amino acids. After removal of 8 bases from V and 6 bases from J, the junction contained 9 bases not matched to a gene. Germline V gene lookup returns CDR1 LGHDT and CDR2 YNNKEL (reference sequence). CDR3 DNA: TGTGCCAGCCGAGAGACAGGGGACTCCAATGAGCAGTTCTTC. It specifies CASRETGDSNEQFF.

The V gene is TRBV9, the J gene TRBJ1-1; D is ambiguous. The V and J ends lost 0 bases and 1 base respectively, with 16 bases between them. CDR1 and CDR2 (germline): SGDLS, YYNGEE. This CDR3 region has 17 residues. The CDR3 DNA sequence: TGTGCCAGCAGCGTAGACTCGGGGTCGGAGGGGAACACTGAAGCTTTCTTT. It encodes CASSVDSGSEGNTEAFF.

This chain links TRBV7-5 with TRBJ2-5; the table names TRBD1, a call not compared with the DNA. TRBV7-5 is recorded as a pseudogene. The CDR3 loop spans 16 amino acids. The CDR3 reads CARSSSPSRSKETQYF. The CDR3 DNA reads as TGTGCCAGAAGCTCTTCCCCAAGTCGCAGTAAAGAGACCCAGTACTTC.